The 30 T cell receptor beta chains below come from one sample, sequenced in a study of T cell responses to AZD1222 COVID-19 vaccine. Assay: immunoSEQ multiplex PCR; the TCRdb copy retains only in-frame clones and omits some. The sample contains roughly 160,000 clones, 75% to 90% of which appear only once. The material sequenced was peripheral blood, taken on day 0 of AZD1222 vaccination. The receptor source for this set is an adult in good health.

The chain combines TRBV13 with TRBJ2-3, with D possibly matching TRBD2 (6 bases). The germline gives CDR1 PRHDT, CDR2 FYEKMQ (reference sequence). The CDR3 sequence is 14 residues long. V lost 5 bases to trimming and J lost 0 bases, with 9 bases between them. CDR3 coding DNA: TGTGCCAGCAGCCAGGGAGGTAGCACAGATACGCAGTATTTT. Its translation is CASSQGGSTDTQYF.

V gene TRBV7-9 combines with J gene TRBJ2-7; D may match TRBD1 or TRBD2 (6 bases each). The CDR3 has 14 amino acids. The germline V gene encodes CDR1 SEHNR and CDR2 FQNEAQ (reference sequence). The ends were cut back, 1 base at V and 3 bases at J, with 10 bases in the middle. CDR3 amino acids: CASSLGGGGYEQYF. CDR3 sequence (DNA): TGTGCCAGCAGCTTAGGAGGGGGAGGCTACGAGCAGTACTTC. Complete variable domain (other parts from reference TRBV7-9 and TRBJ2-7): DTGVSQNPRHKITKRGQNVTFRCDPISEHNRLYWYRQTLGQGPEFLTYFQNEAQLEKSRLLSDRFSAERPKGSFSTLEIQRTEQGDSAMYLCASSLGGGGYEQYFGPGTRLTVT.

The chain links TRBV7-9 to TRBJ1-5; 7 bases line up with TRBD1. The V gene's germline CDR1 is SEHNR and CDR2 FQNEAQ (reference sequence). The junction had 3 bases not matched to a gene; V was cut back by 1 base and J by 3 bases. This CDR3 is 15 amino acids long. The CDR3 nucleotides read TGTGCCAGCAGCTTAGGCAGGGGGTCCAATCAGCCCCAGCATTTT. Protein: CASSLGRGSNQPQHF.

The chain joins TRBV6-5 to TRBJ1-2; tentatively, D is TRBD1 (6 bases). This CDR3 comprises 13 residues. V was cut by 4 bases and J by 4 bases, with 10 bases left in between. Germline CDR1 and CDR2: MNHEY and SVGAGI. The CDR3 loop is CASSFRDTYGYTF. The CDR3, as DNA: TGTGCCAGCAGTTTCCGGGACACCTATGGCTACACCTTC.

The chain employs TRBV6-5 and TRBJ2-1; D perhaps matches TRBD2 (6 bases). The CDR3 covers 15 residues. V shed 5 bases and J shed 2 bases, with 13 bases lying between them. Germline V CDR1 and CDR2: MNHEY, SVGAGI. CDR3 DNA: TGTGCCAGCAGTAAGACTAGGCTTCCCTACAATGAGCAGTTCTTC. Translation: CASSKTRLPYNEQFF.

The chain carries TRBV27 and TRBJ2-7; a possible D gene is TRBD1 (6 bases). The CDR3 spans 16 residues. The germline V gene encodes CDR1 MNHEY and CDR2 SMNVEV (reference sequence). V lost 11 bases and J lost 1, with 24 bases in between. The CDR3 spells CASLPRQASPSYEQYV. The DNA for the CDR3 is TGTGCCTCGTTACCCCGACAGGCCAGCCCTTCCTACGAGCAGTACGTC.

The rearrangement uses TRBV7-9 and TRBJ2-5; the D is unclear. This CDR3 spans 15 amino acids. Trimming shortened V by 2 bases and J by 1 base, and 11 bases separated the two germline ends. Germline V gives CDR1 SEHNR, CDR2 FQNEAQ (reference sequence). CDR3 loop: CASSLILGLQETQYF. The CDR3 bases are TGTGCCAGCAGCTTAATTTTGGGCCTCCAAGAGACCCAGTACTTC. Drawing the rest from reference TRBV7-9 and TRBJ2-5, the complete variable domain is DTGVSQNPRHKITKRGQNVTFRCDPISEHNRLYWYRQTLGQGPEFLTYFQNEAQLEKSRLLSDRFSAERPKGSFSTLEIQRTEQGDSAMYLCASSLILGLQETQYFGPGTRLLVL.

The V gene is TRBV5-1, the J gene TRBJ2-5; 7 bases match TRBD2. The CDR3 spans 17 residues. V was clipped by 2 bases and J by 5 bases; unmatched bases: 15. Germline V gives CDR1 SGHRS, CDR2 YFSETQ. As DNA, the CDR3 is TGCGCCAGCAGCTTCCCTATAGCGGGCGGGGGTTTGGAGACCCAGTACTTC. This translates into CASSFPIAGGGLETQYF.

The genes are TRBV2 and TRBJ2-2; D ambiguous. Germline values: CDR1 SNHLY, CDR2 FYNNEI. V lost 6 bases and J 0 bases, leaving 11 bases between the germline ends. The CDR3 covers 15 residues. The DNA of the CDR3 is TGTGCCAGCAGGCCGGACCCAGCGAACACCGGGGAGCTGTTTTTT. This gives the protein CASRPDPANTGELFF.

This chain links TRBV29-1 with TRBJ1-2; D remains ambiguous. The CDR3 totals 12 residues. The germline gives CDR1 SQVTM, CDR2 ANQGSEA. V lost 5 bases and J lost 2, with 9 bases in between. For the CDR3, the DNA is TGCAGCGTTTCCGACGGGAACTATGGCTACACCTTC. This sequence encodes CSVSDGNYGYTF.

The chain carries TRBV27 and TRBJ1-6; D not resolved. Trimming pared 1 base from V and 8 bases from J, leaving 6 bases between. Germline CDR1 and CDR2: MNHEY and SMNVEV (reference sequence). The CDR3 spans 13 residues. CDR3 region: CASSLYRDSPLHF. DNA for the CDR3: TGTGCCAGCAGTTTATATCGGGATTCACCCCTCCACTTT.

This chain connects TRBV7-8 to TRBJ1-4; D perhaps matches TRBD1 (5 bases). Between the trimmed V and J ends, which lost 4 bases and 5 bases, there was a span of 11 bases. Germline values: CDR1 SGHVS, CDR2 FQNEAQ. The CDR3 runs 14 residues. The CDR3: CASSSLAGNEKLFF. CDR3 nucleotide sequence: TGTGCCAGCAGCTCATTGGCAGGGAATGAAAAACTGTTTTTT.

The rearrangement uses TRBV7-9 and TRBJ1-2, with 12 nucleotides matching TRBD1. Germline V gives CDR1 SEHNR, CDR2 FQNEAQ (reference sequence). This CDR3 is built from 18 residues. V gave up 5 bases and J gave up 6 bases; unmatched junction bases: 16. Here the CDR3 reads CASSITSGQGARGDGYTF. CDR3 coding DNA: TGTGCCAGCAGCATTACGTCGGGACAGGGGGCCCGAGGGGATGGCTACACCTTC.

The V call is TRBV6-1, the J call TRBJ2-7; D call uncertain. Germline CDR1 MNHNS, CDR2 SASEGT. This CDR3 is built from 13 residues. V was trimmed by 3 bases and J by 1 base, leaving 7 bases between them. The CDR3 region has the DNA TGTGCCAGCAGTGAGCACAGATCCTACGAGCAGTACTTC. Protein sequence: CASSEHRSYEQYF.

For this clone: At the DNA level, this CDR3 is encoded by other sequences in the same sample as well. The chain has TRBV6-5 and TRBJ1-6; D unclear. The CDR3 runs to 12 residues. Per germline, CDR1 MNHEY and CDR2 SVGAGI. V lost 4 bases and J 6 bases, leaving 4 bases between the germline ends. The DNA of the CDR3 is TGTGCCAGCAGTTCCCGTAATTCACCCCTCCACTTT. Translating gives CASSSRNSPLHF.

This chain connects TRBV6-4 to TRBJ1-2; 8 bases map to TRBD1. The CDR3 is made up of 13 amino acids. Unmatched junction bases numbered 4, after V lost 6 bases and J lost 4 bases. CDR1 is MRHNA, CDR2 SNTAGT, per germline. The CDR3 region is CASRPQGGYGYTF. The CDR3, as DNA: TGTGCCAGCAGACCACAGGGGGGCTATGGCTACACCTTC.

The chain links TRBV5-4 to TRBJ2-3; 7 nucleotides agree with TRBD1. The CDR3 totals 15 residues. Per germline, CDR1 SGHNT and CDR2 YYREEE (reference sequence). V lost 2 bases, J lost 2 bases, and 5 bases stayed unmatched. CDR3 in DNA: TGTGCCAGCAGCTTATCTGGGACAGTCACAGATACGCAGTATTTT. As protein: CASSLSGTVTDTQYF.

The chain combines TRBV9 with TRBJ1-3; D is possibly TRBD1 (5 bases). The length of the CDR3 is 14 residues. Looked up from germline, CDR1 is SGDLS and CDR2 is YYNGEE. V shed 4 bases and J shed 0 bases, with 8 bases lying between them. As DNA, the CDR3 is TGTGCCAGCAGCCCGGGGCGCTCTGGAAACACCATATATTTT. It codes for CASSPGRSGNTIYF. Full variable domain (rest looked up from reference TRBV9 and TRBJ1-3): DSGVTQTPKHLITATGQRVTLRCSPRSGDLSVYWYQQSLDQGLQFLIQYYNGEERAKGNILERFSAQQFPDLHSELNLSSLELGDSALYFCASSPGRSGNTIYFGEGSWLTVV.

The chain uses TRBV7-8 and TRBJ1-2, with unresolved D. CDR1 SGHVS and CDR2 FQNEAQ come from the germline V gene. The CDR3 is made up of 14 amino acids. V dropped 5 bases and J dropped 5 bases, with 15 bases sitting between them. In nucleotides, the CDR3 is TGTGCCAGCAGCCCTGGGAACCTACAATATGGCTACACCTTC. This translates into CASSPGNLQYGYTF.

The V call is TRBV19, the J call TRBJ2-1; D might be TRBD2 (6 bases). This CDR3 has 12 amino acids. The V end lost 3 bases, the J end lost 9 bases, and 9 bases lay between the germline ends. The germline V gene encodes CDR1 LNHDA and CDR2 SQIVND (reference sequence). The CDR3 here is CASSILGGEQFF. CDR3 nucleotide sequence: TGTGCCAGTAGTATTTTGGGGGGTGAGCAGTTCTTC.

CDR3 in amino acids: CASSYSTQGNARTF. In DNA form, the CDR3 reads TGTGCCAGCAGTTACTCGACGCAGGGTAATGCGAGGACCTTC. V and J are TRBV6-5 and TRBJ1-2; possibly TRBD1 for D (5 bases). The CDR3 has 14 residues. Germline CDR1 is MNHEY and CDR2 is SVGAGI. V was pared by 0 bases and J by 14 bases, with 19 bases between.

The chain links TRBV27 to TRBJ2-2; 10 bases match TRBD2. The length of the CDR3 is 16 residues. Germline V gene data show CDR1 as MNHEY and CDR2 as SMNVEV (reference sequence). V lost 5 bases and J lost 2; bases outside the gene matches: 5. DNA for the CDR3: TGTGCCAGCAGTCCGAGCGGGGGGGAAAACACCGGGGAGCTGTTTTTT. Its translation is CASSPSGGENTGELFF.

This clone turned up a few times. The V call is TRBV15, the J call TRBJ1-3; 7 bases fit TRBD1. Germline CDR1 and CDR2: LNHNV and YYDKDF (reference sequence). J gave up 2 bases and V 1 base, and 8 bases lay outside the gene matches. CDR3 length: 17 residues. The CDR3 loop is CATSRGRQGAPGNTIYF. CDR3 DNA: TGTGCCACCAGCAGAGGTAGACAGGGTGCCCCTGGAAACACCATATATTTT.

The CDR3, as DNA: TGTGCCAGCAGCAAAATTTTGATTGACAGGGGAAGAAACACCATATATTTT. This sequence encodes CASSKILIDRGRNTIYF. This chain connects TRBV21-1 to TRBJ1-3; the tabulated D call, TRBD1, remains unverified against the DNA. TRBV21-1 corresponds to a pseudogene. The CDR3 is made up of 17 amino acids.

The J gene is TRBJ2-3, the V gene TRBV27, with TRBD1 identical over 9 bases. CDR1 is MNHEY and CDR2 is SMNVEV in the germline V gene (reference sequence). The CDR3 runs to 13 residues. The ends lost 6 bases at V and 6 bases at J; junction bases unmatched: 4. The CDR3 sequence is CASRSQGADTQYF. The CDR3 DNA reads as TGTGCCAGCAGGTCACAGGGGGCTGATACGCAGTATTTT.

The table lists this clone with a count of one. The V call is TRBV6-5, the J call TRBJ2-7, with D maybe TRBD2 (5 bases). The CDR3 length is 13 residues. Trimming left V 7 bases short and J 0 bases short, with 10 bases between. The germline gives CDR1 MNHEY, CDR2 SVGAGI. CDR3 amino acids: CASNKLDSYEQYV. The CDR3 nucleotides are TGTGCCAGCAATAAACTAGACTCCTACGAGCAGTACGTC.

The V call is TRBV7-9, the J call TRBJ2-1; tentatively, D is TRBD2 (5 bases). With 3 bases removed from V and 10 bases from J, the gap between germline ends came to 10 bases. This CDR3 is 12 amino acids long. CDR1 SEHNR and CDR2 FQNEAQ come from the germline V gene (reference sequence). CDR3 nucleotides: TGTGCCAGCAGCTTCGGGGAAGGAGAGCAGTTCTTC. It encodes CASSFGEGEQFF.

V usage is TRBV29-1 and J usage is TRBJ1-2; D perhaps matches TRBD1 (5 bases). This CDR3 contains 11 residues. The germline gives CDR1 SQVTM, CDR2 ANQGSEA. V lost 1 base and J 8 bases, leaving 8 bases between the germline ends. The CDR3 coding sequence is TGCAGCGTTGAAGGGGGCGAGGGCTACACCTTC. Translating it yields CSVEGGEGYTF.

This CDR3 is CASMGGGAWYNEQFF. The CDR3 nucleotides read TGTGCCAGCATGGGCGGGGGGGCCTGGTACAATGAGCAGTTCTTC. The chain recombines TRBV28 with TRBJ2-1; 9 positions match TRBD2. The CDR3 loop spans 15 amino acids. The germline V gene encodes CDR1 MDHEN and CDR2 SYDVKM. J lost 4 bases, V lost 7 bases, and 8 bases had no gene match.

V usage is TRBV6-5 and J usage is TRBJ2-7, with 11 nucleotides matching TRBD1. Germline CDR1 is MNHEY and CDR2 is SVGAGI. The CDR3 is 14 amino acids. The V gene end was trimmed by 6 bases and the J gene end by 4 bases; junction bases not matched to a gene: 5. The CDR3, as DNA: TGTGCCAGCAGGAGGGACAGGGGGTTTTACGAGCAGTACGTC. Residues: CASRRDRGFYEQYV.